This T cell receptor beta chain was observed in a study of radiation and T cells in renal cell carcinoma. Study in general: Nephrectomy followed 15 Gy stereotactic body radiation by 4 weeks.

General study points: In blood, top tumor clones expanded by 2 weeks, shrinking by 4.

About this clone itself: Its antigen remains unidentified.

Indicated time point: blood 2 weeks post-SBRT. Described treatment: 15 Gy SBRT to primary tumor, nephrectomy 4 weeks later. Clear cell pathology was present in this patient's renal cell carcinoma. Trimming removed 0 bases at V and 4 bases at J, with 10 bases between. Germline lookup yields CDR1 LGHNA and CDR2 YSLEER. The CDR3 loop spans 15 amino acids. Clones were read by immunoSEQ multiplex PCR, and TCRdb kept only the in-frame ones, dropping some. The data contain roughly 130,000 clones, 80% to 90% of them singletons. This TCR was recovered from a woman between 55 and 75 years old with renal cell carcinoma. The sequencing used blood, collected from a patient whose treatment included radiotherapy and nephrectomy. This chain links TRBV4-3 with TRBJ1-5; D not certain. For the CDR3, the DNA is TGCGCCAGCAGCCAAGAACATGGCAGGAATCAGCCCCAGCATTTT. This encodes CASSQEHGRNQPQHF.